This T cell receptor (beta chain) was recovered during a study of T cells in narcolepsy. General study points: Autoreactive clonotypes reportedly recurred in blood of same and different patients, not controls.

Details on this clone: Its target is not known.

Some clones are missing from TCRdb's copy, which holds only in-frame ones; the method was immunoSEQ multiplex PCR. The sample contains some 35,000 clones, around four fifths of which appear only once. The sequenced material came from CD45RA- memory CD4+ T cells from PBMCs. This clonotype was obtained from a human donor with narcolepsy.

The CDR3 bases are TGTGCCAGCAGCACACGCGGGAGCCACAATGAGCAGTTCTTC. Its translation is CASSTRGSHNEQFF. This rearrangement joins TRBV5-4 to TRBJ2-1; 7 bases are a match to TRBD2. Per germline, CDR1 SGHNT and CDR2 YYREEE (reference sequence). The trim removed 4 bases at V and 5 bases at J, leaving 6 bases unmatched. The CDR3 is 14 amino acids.